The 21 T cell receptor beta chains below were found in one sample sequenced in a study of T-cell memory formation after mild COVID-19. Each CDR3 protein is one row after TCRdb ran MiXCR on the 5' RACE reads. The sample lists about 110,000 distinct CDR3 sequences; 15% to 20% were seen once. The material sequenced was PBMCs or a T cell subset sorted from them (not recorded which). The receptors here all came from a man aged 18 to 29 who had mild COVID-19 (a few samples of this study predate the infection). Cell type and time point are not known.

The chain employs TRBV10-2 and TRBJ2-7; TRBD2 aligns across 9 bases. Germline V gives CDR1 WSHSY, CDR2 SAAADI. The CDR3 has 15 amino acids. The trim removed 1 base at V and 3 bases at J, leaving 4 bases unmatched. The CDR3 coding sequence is TGCGCCAGCAGTGAGTTGGCTAGCGGGAACTACGAGCAGTACTTC. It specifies CASSELASGNYEQYF.

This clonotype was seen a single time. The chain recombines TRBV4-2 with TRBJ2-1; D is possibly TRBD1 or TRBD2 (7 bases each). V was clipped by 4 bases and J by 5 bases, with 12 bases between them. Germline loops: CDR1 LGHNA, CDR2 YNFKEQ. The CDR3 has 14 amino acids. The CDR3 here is CASSPQGRDNEQFF. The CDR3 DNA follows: TGTGCCAGCAGCCCACAGGGGAGGGACAATGAGCAGTTCTTC.

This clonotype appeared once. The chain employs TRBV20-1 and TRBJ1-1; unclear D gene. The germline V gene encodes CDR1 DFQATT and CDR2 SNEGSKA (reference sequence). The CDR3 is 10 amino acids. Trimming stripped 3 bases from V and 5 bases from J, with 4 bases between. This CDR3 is CSARRTEAFF. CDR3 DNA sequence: TGCAGTGCTAGGCGGACTGAAGCTTTCTTT.

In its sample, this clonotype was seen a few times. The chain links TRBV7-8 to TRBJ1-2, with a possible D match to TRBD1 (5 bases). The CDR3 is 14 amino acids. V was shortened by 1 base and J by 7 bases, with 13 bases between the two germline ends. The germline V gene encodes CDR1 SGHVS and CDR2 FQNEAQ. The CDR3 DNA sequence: TGTGCCAGCAGCTTAGTCACACAGGCCGGTGGCTACACCTTC. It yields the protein CASSLVTQAGGYTF.

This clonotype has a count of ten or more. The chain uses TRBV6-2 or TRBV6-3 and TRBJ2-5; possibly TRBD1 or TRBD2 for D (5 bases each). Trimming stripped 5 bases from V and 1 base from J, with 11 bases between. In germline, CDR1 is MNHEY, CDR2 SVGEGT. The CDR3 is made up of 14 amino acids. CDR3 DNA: TGTGCCAGCAGTCCCGATGGGGGCCAAGAGACCCAGTACTTC. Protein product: CASSPDGGQETQYF.

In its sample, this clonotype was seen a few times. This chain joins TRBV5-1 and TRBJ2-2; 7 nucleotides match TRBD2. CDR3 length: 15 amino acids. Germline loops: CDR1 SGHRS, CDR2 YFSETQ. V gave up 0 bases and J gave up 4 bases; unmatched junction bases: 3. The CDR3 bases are TGCGCCAGCAGCTTGGACGGGGGGTTCACCGGGGAGCTGTTTTTT. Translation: CASSLDGGFTGELFF.

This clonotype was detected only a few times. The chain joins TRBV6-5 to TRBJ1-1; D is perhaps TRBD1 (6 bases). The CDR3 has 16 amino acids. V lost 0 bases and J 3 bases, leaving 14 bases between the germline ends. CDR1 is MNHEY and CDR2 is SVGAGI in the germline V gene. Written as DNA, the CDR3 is TGTGCCAGCAGTTACTCAAAGGGGGGGGCCCACACTGAAGCTTTCTTT. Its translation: CASSYSKGGAHTEAFF.

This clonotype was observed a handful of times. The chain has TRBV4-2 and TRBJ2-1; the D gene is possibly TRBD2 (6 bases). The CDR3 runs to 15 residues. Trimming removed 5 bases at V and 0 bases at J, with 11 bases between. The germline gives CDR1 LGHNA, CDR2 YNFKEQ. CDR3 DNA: TGTGCCAGCAGCGGAGGGGATTCCTCCTACAATGAGCAGTTCTTC. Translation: CASSGGDSSYNEQFF.

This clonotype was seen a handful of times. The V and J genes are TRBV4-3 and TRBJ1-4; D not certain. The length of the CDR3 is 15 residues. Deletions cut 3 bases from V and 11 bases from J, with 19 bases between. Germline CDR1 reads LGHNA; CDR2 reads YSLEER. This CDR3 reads CASSQSLLGMRKLFF. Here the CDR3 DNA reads TGCGCCAGCAGCCAGAGCCTCCTGGGGATGAGGAAACTGTTTTTT.

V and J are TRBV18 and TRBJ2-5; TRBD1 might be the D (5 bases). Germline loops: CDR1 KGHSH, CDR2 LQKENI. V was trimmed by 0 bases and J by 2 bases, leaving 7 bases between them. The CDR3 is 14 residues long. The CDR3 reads CASSPPPGQETQYF. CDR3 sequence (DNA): TGTGCCAGCTCACCACCCCCAGGGCAAGAGACCCAGTACTTC.

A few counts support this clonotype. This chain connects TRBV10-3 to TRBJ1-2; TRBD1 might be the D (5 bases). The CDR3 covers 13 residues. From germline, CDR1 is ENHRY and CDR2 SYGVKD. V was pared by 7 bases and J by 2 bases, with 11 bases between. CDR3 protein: CAITSTENYGYTF. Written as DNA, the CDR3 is TGTGCCATCACTTCGACAGAAAACTATGGCTACACCTTC.

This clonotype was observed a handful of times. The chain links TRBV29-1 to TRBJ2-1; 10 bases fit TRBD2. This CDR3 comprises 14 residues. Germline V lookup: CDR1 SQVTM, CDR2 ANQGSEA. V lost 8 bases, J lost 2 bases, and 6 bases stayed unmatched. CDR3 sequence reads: CSHKAGGTYNEQFF. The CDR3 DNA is TGCAGCCATAAAGCGGGGGGGACCTACAATGAGCAGTTCTTC.

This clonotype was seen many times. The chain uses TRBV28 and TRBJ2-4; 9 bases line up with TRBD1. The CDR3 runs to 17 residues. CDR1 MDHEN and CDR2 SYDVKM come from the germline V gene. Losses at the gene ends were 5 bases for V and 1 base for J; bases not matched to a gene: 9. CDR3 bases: TGTGCCAGCAGTGGGGCCGGGACAGGGTTGGCCAAAAACATTCAGTACTTC. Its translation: CASSGAGTGLAKNIQYF.

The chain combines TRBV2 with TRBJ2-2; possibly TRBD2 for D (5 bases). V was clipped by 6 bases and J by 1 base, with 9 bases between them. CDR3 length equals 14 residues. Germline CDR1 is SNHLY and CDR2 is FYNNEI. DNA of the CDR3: TGTGCCAGCAGGGAGGACTGGAACACCGGGGAGCTGTTTTTT. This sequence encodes CASREDWNTGELFF.

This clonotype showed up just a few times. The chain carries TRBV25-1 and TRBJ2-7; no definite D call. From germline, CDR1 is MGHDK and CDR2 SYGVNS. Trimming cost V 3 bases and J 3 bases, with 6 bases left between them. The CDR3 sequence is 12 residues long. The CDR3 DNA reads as TGTGCCAGCAGTGATGACGGCTACGAGCAGTACTTC. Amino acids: CASSDDGYEQYF.

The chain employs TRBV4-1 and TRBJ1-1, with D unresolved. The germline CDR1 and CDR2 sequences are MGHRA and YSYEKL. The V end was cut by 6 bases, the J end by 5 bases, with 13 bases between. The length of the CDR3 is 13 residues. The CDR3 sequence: CASRVILGTEAFF. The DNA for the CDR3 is TGCGCCAGCAGAGTAATTTTGGGGACTGAAGCTTTCTTT.

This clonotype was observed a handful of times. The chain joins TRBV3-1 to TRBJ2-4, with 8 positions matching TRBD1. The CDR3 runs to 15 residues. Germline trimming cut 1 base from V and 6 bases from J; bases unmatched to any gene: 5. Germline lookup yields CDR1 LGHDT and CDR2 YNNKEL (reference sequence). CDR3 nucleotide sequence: TGTGCCAGCAGCCAAGGAGGACAGGGCGGAAACATTCAGTACTTC. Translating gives CASSQGGQGGNIQYF.

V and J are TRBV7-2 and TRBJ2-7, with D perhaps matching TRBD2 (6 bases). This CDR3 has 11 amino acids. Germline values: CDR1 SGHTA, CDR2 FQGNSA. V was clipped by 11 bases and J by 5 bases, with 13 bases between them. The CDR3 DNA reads TGTGCCTCCGGGAGTTTCAACGAGCAGTACTTC. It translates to CASGSFNEQYF.

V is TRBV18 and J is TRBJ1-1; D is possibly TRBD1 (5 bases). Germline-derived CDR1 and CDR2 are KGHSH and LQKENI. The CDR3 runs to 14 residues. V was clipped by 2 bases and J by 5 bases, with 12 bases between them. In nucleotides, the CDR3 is TGTGCCAGCTCACCATTTTCGGGGGTTACTGAAGCTTTCTTT. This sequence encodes CASSPFSGVTEAFF.

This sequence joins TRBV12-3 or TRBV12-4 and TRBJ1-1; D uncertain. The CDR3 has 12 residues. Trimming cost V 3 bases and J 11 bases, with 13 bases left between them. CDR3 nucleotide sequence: TGTGCCAGCAGTTTGTCCCTGTTTAGCGCTTTCTTT. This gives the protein CASSLSLFSAFF.

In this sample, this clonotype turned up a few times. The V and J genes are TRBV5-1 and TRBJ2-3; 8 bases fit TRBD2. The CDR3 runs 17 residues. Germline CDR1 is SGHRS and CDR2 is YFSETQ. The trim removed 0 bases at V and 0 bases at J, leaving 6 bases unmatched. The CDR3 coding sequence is TGCGCCAGCAGCTTGGGGATTAGCGGGAAAAGCACAGATACGCAGTATTTT. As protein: CASSLGISGKSTDTQYF.